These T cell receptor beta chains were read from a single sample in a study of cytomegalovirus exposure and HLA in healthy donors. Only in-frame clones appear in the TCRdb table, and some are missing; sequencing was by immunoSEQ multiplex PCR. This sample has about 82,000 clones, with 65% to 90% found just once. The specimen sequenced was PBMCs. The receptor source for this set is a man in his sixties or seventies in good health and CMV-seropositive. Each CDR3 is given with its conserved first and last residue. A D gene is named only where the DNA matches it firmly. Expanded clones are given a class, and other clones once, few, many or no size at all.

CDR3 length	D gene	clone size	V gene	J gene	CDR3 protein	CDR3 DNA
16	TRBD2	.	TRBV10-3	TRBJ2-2	CAITYSGTSGTGELFF	TGTGCCATCACGTATAGCGGGACTTCTGGGACCGGGGAGCTGTTTTTT
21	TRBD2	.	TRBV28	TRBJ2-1	CASSPYGWGKSSGRAGNEQFF	TGTGCCAGCAGTCCCTACGGGTGGGGCAAGTCTAGCGGGAGGGCGGGTAATGAGCAGTTCTTC
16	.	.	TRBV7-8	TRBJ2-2	CASSSYRASNTGELFF	TGTGCCAGCAGCTCCTACAGGGCTTCGAACACCGGGGAGCTGTTTTTT
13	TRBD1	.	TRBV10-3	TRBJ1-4	CAIRDRGGEKLFF	TGTGCCATCAGGGACAGAGGGGGCGAAAAACTGTTTTTT
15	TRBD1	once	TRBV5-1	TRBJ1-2	CASSPGGQGHYGYTF	TGCGCCAGCAGCCCAGGGGGACAGGGGCACTATGGCTACACCTTC
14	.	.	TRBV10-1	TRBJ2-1	CASSRDSSGNEQFF	TGCGCCAGCAGCCGGGACTCCTCCGGCAATGAGCAGTTCTTC
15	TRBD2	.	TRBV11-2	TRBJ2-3	CASSLSRAGRDTQYF	TGTGCCAGCAGTTTATCCAGAGCGGGGAGAGATACGCAGTATTTT
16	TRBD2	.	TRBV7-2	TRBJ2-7	CAGSSGLAGSLYEQYF	TGTGCCGGCAGCTCAGGACTAGCGGGGTCACTATACGAGCAGTACTTC
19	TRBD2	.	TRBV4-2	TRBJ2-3	CASSQGTSGSRGNTDTQYF	TGTGCCAGCAGCCAAGGGACTAGCGGGAGTCGGGGTAACACAGATACGCAGTATTTT
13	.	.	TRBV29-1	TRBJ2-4	CSVALAKRDIQYF	TGCAGCGTTGCACTCGCGAAACGGGACATTCAGTACTTC
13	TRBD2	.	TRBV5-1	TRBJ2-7	CASSQTSTYEQYF	TGCGCCAGCAGCCAGACTAGCACCTACGAGCAGTACTTC
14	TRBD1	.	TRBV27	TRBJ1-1	CASRDRGQGTEAFF	TGTGCCAGCCGGGACAGGGGCCAGGGCACTGAAGCTTTCTTT
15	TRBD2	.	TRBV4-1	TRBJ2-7	CASSQGSGGSYEQYF	TGCGCCAGCAGCCAAGGAAGCGGGGGCTCCTACGAGCAGTACTTC
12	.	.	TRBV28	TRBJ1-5	CASRYSNQPQHF	TGTGCCAGCAGGTATAGCAATCAGCCCCAGCATTTT
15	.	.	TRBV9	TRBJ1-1	CASSVEGRGDTEAFF	TGTGCCAGCAGCGTAGAGGGCAGGGGTGACACTGAAGCTTTCTTT
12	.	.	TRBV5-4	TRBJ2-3	CASSLQEGTQYF	TGTGCCAGCAGCTTGCAGGAGGGTACGCAGTATTTT
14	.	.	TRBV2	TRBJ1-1	CASSEGLRNTEAFF	TGTGCCAGCAGCGAGGGACTCCGGAACACTGAAGCTTTCTTT
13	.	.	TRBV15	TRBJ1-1	CATSSFVNTEAFF	TGTGCCACCAGCAGTTTCGTGAACACTGAAGCTTTCTTT
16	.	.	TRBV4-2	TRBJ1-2	CASSQDPTAPVYGYTF	TGTGCCAGCAGCCAAGATCCGACAGCACCCGTCTATGGCTACACCTTC
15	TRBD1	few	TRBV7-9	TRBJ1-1	CASSKRTGAVTEAFF	TGTGCCAGCAGCAAAAGGACAGGGGCGGTCACTGAAGCTTTCTTT
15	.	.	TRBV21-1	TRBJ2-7	CAIPHTKRFSYEQYF	TGTGCCATCCCTCACACTAAGAGGTTTTCCTACGAGCAGTACTTC
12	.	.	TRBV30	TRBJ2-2	CAWTRETGELFF	TGTGCCTGGACCCGGGAAACCGGGGAGCTGTTTTTT
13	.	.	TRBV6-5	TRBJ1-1	CATQGHPNTEAFF	TGTGCCACCCAGGGACATCCGAACACTGAAGCTTTCTTT
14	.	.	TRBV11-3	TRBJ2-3	CASSLEYSTDTQYF	TGTGCCAGCAGCTTAGAATATAGCACAGATACGCAGTATTTT
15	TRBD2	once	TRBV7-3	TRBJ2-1	CASSLSGGAYNEQFF	TGTGCCAGCAGCTTGAGCGGGGGGGCCTACAATGAGCAGTTCTTC
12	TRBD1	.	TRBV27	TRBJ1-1	CASKAGQGKAFF	TGTGCCAGCAAGGCGGGACAGGGAAAAGCTTTCTTT
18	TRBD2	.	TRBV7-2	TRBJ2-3	CASSFTSGSLVGTDTQYF	TGTGCCAGCAGCTTCACTAGCGGGAGCTTGGTTGGCACAGATACGCAGTATTTT
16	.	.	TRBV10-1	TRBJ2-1	CASSESPGSSYNEQFF	TGCGCCAGCAGTGAGTCACCTGGCAGCTCCTACAATGAGCAGTTCTTC
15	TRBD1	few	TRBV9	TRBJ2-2	CASKKGAGDTGELFF	TGTGCCAGCAAGAAGGGGGCAGGGGACACCGGGGAGCTGTTTTTT
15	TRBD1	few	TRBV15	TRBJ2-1	CATSSDRGPYNEQFF	TGTGCCACCAGCTCGGACAGGGGCCCCTACAATGAGCAGTTCTTC
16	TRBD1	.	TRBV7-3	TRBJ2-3	CASSLSTGFGEDTQYF	TGTGCCAGCAGCCTGTCGACAGGGTTCGGCGAAGATACGCAGTATTTT
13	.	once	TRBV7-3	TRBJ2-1	CASSLGQYNEQFF	TGTGCCAGCAGCTTAGGGCAGTACAATGAGCAGTTCTTC
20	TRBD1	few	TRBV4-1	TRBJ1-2	CASSQGPTDRVGRRNYGYTF	TGCGCCAGCAGCCAAGGCCCCACCGACAGGGTCGGACGGAGGAACTATGGCTACACCTTC
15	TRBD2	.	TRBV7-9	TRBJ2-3	CASSFTGGPTDTQYF	TGTGCCAGCAGCTTTACGGGGGGGCCCACAGATACGCAGTATTTT
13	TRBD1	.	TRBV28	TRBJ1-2	CASSSQGALGYTF	TGTGCCAGCAGTTCCCAGGGGGCTCTTGGCTACACCTTC
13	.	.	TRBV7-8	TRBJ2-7	CASSLGVNYEQYF	TGTGCCAGCAGCTTAGGTGTCAACTACGAGCAGTACTTC
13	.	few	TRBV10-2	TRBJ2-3	CASSSQGTDTQYF	TGCGCCAGCAGTAGTCAGGGTACAGATACGCAGTATTTT
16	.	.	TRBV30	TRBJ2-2	CAWSGYRTLNTGELFF	TGTGCCTGGAGCGGCTACCGGACACTGAACACCGGGGAGCTGTTTTTT
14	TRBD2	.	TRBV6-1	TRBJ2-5	CASSDGGGGETQYF	TGTGCCAGCAGTGATGGCGGGGGGGGAGAGACCCAGTACTTC
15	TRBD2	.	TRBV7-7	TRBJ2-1	CASSLSAGGHNEQFF	TGTGCTAGCAGCTTATCAGCGGGAGGACACAATGAGCAGTTCTTC
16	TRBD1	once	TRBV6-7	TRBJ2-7	CASGSSGTGLVYEQYF	TGTGCCAGCGGATCTTCCGGGACAGGGTTAGTATACGAGCAGTACTTC
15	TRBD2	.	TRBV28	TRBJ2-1	CASGGSGRTRGEQFF	TGTGCCTCAGGGGGTAGCGGGAGGACCAGGGGGGAGCAGTTCTTC
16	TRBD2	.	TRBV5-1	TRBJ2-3	CASSMGLAGFTDTQYF	TGCGCCAGCAGCATGGGACTAGCGGGGTTCACAGATACGCAGTATTTT